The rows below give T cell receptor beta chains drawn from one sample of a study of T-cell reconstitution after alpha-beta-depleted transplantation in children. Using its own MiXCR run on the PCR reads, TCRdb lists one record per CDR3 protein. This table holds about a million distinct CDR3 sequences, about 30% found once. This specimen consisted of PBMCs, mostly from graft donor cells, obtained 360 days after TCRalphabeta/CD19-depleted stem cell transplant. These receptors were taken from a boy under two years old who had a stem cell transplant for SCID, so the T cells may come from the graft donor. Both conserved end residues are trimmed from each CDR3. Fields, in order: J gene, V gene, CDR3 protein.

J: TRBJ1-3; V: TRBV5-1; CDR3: ASSLVLGQSSGNTIY
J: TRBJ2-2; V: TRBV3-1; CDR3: ASCGQIGGELF
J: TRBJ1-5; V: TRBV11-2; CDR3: ASSLLGINQPQH
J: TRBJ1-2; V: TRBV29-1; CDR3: SVRRGRQGNYGYT
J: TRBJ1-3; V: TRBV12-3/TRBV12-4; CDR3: ASSQFPTVSSGNTIY
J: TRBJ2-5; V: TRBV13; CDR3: ASSLLASGGQETQY
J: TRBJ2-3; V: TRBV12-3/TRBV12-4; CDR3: ASSQSGTGTYTQY
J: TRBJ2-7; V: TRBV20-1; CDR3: SAPDRNLTYEQY
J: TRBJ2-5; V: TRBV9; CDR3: ASSALTGGQETQY
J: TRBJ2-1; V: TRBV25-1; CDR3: ASSEWGSGEFNEQF
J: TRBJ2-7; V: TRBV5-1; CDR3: ASSFTPGRDTYEQY
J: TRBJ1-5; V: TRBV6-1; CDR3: ASSQTTGASGPQH
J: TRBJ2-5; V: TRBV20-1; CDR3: SARVGLAGVRETQY
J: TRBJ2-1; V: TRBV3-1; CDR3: ASNLGAHGWDEQF
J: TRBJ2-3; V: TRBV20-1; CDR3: SARNQGARTDTQY
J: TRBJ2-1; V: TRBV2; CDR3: AGAGQGSYNEQF
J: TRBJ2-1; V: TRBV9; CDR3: ASSEREAYNEQF